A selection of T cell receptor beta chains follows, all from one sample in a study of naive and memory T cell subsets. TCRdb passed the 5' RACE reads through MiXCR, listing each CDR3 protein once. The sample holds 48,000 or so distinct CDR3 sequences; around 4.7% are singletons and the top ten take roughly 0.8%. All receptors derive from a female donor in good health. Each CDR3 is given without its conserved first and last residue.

SAWGEGDAGELF	TRBV29-1
SVNGQETQY	TRBV29-1
SARDRAWGTNEKLF	TRBV20-1
ASSSGAGGRGETQY	TRBV7-3
ASSLWQGRDLNEQF	TRBV28
SVRSSGSWDEQF	TRBV29-1
ASSPPQRGRGRGETQY	TRBV18
SVEVPRDETQY	TRBV29-1
ASSWAKTSDLAAEQY	TRBV5-1
ASSPSNGAYEQY	TRBV18
ASSFPAILSGRDNEQF	TRBV28
SAWDSPSEAF	TRBV20-1
ASSQDTGGTDTQY	TRBV4-3
ASSFQEGTGLAGELF	TRBV7-2
SATLAGVNTQY	TRBV20-1
ASSYDRYEQY	TRBV5-1
AISETGLEQY	TRBV10-3
ASSTPWVKSGDEKLF	TRBV28
ASSPLLAGRTDTQY	TRBV6-1
ASMGDTYAQY	TRBV25-1
ASSLGLAVSSYNEQF	TRBV28
ATSRSTQETQY	TRBV15
ASSSGLLSSYNEQF	TRBV5-4
ASSLSPFGTPNTEAF	TRBV28
ASSPQWDGGDEQF	TRBV5-1
ASSLEGRDTEAF	TRBV7-9
ASSYSRTSGRDLYEQY	TRBV6-6
SHAALRTPYEQY	TRBV20-1
ASSEQSTGYYGYT	TRBV6-1